Below are 17 T cell receptor beta chains sequenced from a single sample in a study of blood T cells in healthy people across ages. A J-beta primer mix and a sample-barcoded 5' primer were used in a second PCR of about 7 to 12 cycles. TCRdb processed the 5' RACE reads anew with MiXCR; each CDR3 protein has one entry. The sample holds hundreds of thousands of distinct CDR3 sequences, 40% to 50% seen once. Input material: blood. These receptors were obtained from a man aged 80 or over in good health.

The rearrangement links TRBV6-2 or TRBV6-3 to TRBJ2-7; D is unresolved. V lost 7 bases and J 1 base, leaving 14 bases between the germline ends. Germline V gene sequence: CDR1 MNHEY, CDR2 SVGEGT. The length of the CDR3 is 14 residues. The CDR3 region is CASKGGFPSYEQYF. The CDR3 nucleotides read TGTGCCAGCAAAGGTGGGTTTCCATCCTACGAGCAGTACTTC.

V and J are TRBV30 and TRBJ2-5, with D unclear. The V end lost 5 bases, the J end lost 2 bases, and 6 bases lay between the germline ends. Germline CDR1 is GTSNPN and CDR2 is SVGIG (reference sequence). The CDR3 runs 11 residues. CDR3 sequence: CAWGWQETQYF. The DNA of the CDR3 is TGTGCCTGGGGATGGCAAGAGACCCAGTACTTC.

This clonotype has only a few counts. The V call is TRBV7-2, the J call TRBJ2-3; D may correspond to TRBD1 or TRBD2 (5 bases each). Germline V gene sequence: CDR1 SGHTA, CDR2 FQGNSA. V lost 0 bases and J lost 0, with 10 bases in between. The CDR3 loop spans 16 amino acids. CDR3 amino acids: CASSLARGQSTDTQYF. The CDR3 DNA is TGTGCCAGCAGCTTAGCGAGGGGCCAGAGCACAGATACGCAGTATTTT.

This sequence joins TRBV6-2 or TRBV6-3 and TRBJ2-3; 7 nucleotides align to TRBD2. V lost 4 bases and J lost 2; bases outside the gene matches: 3. The germline V gene has CDR1 MNHEY and CDR2 SVGEGT. The CDR3 covers 14 residues. CDR3 loop: CASSSGLNTDTQYF. The CDR3 region has the DNA TGTGCCAGCAGTTCGGGACTAAACACAGATACGCAGTATTTT.

This clonotype has just a few counts. The V and J genes are TRBV12-3 or TRBV12-4 and TRBJ2-7, with D maybe TRBD2 (5 bases). V was clipped by 3 bases and J by 3 bases, with 9 bases between them. The length of the CDR3 is 13 residues. CDR3 in amino acids: CASSLGEIYEQYF. CDR3 bases: TGTGCCAGCAGTTTGGGAGAGATCTACGAGCAGTACTTC.

The chain recombines TRBV9 with TRBJ2-1; 8 bases map to TRBD2. The J call may be wrong; the DNA end is better matched by TRBJ2-7. Germline V lookup: CDR1 SGDLS, CDR2 YYNGEE. The CDR3 has 15 residues. The CDR3 protein is CASSALAENYNEQYF. The CDR3, as DNA: TGTGCCAGCAGCGCACTAGCGGAGAACTACAATGAGCAGTACTTC.

J is TRBJ2-1 and V is TRBV10-3; a possible D gene is TRBD2 (5 bases). V was shortened by 8 bases and J by 10 bases, with 18 bases between the two germline ends. The CDR3 spans 13 residues. The germline gives CDR1 ENHRY, CDR2 SYGVKD. CDR3 DNA: TGTGCCATCCGTGGACTCCGAACCTACGAGCAGTTCTTC. It encodes CAIRGLRTYEQFF.

A word on this clonotype: Just one base apart from a much larger clone, this may be a read error. The chain recombines TRBV20-1 with TRBJ2-1; 7 bases align to TRBD1. Looked up from germline, CDR1 is DFQATT and CDR2 is SNEGSKA (reference sequence). With V trimmed by 6 bases and J by 10 bases, 9 bases remained unmatched. This CDR3 comprises 12 residues. The CDR3 nucleotides read TGCAGTGCCCCGGGACAGAATTACGAGCAGTTCTTC. It codes for CSAPGQNYEQFF.

The chain links TRBV20-1 to TRBJ2-6; D unresolved. CDR3 length equals 13 residues. Germline V gene data show CDR1 as DFQATT and CDR2 as SNEGSKA (reference sequence). V shed 0 bases and J shed 0 bases, with 0 bases lying between them. The CDR3 here is CSARDSGANVLTF. Written as DNA, the CDR3 is TGCAGTGCTAGAGACTCTGGGGCCAACGTCCTGACTTTC.

This clonotype was counted once. V and J are TRBV7-9 and TRBJ2-7; D is perhaps TRBD1 or TRBD2 (6 bases each). Germline assignment: CDR1 SEHNR and CDR2 FQNEAQ (reference sequence). Trimming left V 4 bases short and J 3 bases short, with 13 bases between. There are 14 residues in the CDR3. CDR3 residues: CASSSQGLNYEQYF. In DNA, the CDR3 is TGTGCCAGCAGCTCACAGGGACTGAACTACGAGCAGTACTTC.

This clonotype was found a few times. The junction does not match germline at one end; this may be a read error. The chain couples TRBV7-7 to TRBJ2-3; TRBD2 matches 8 bases. The germline CDR1 and CDR2 sequences are SSHAT and FNYEAQ (reference sequence). The CDR3 is made up of 16 amino acids. The CDR3 DNA is TGTGCTAGCAGCTTAGACGCTAGCGGGAGCACAGATACGCAGTATTTT. Protein sequence: CASSLDASGSTDTQYF.

CDR3 protein: CASSSSGTYNKQYF. For the CDR3, the DNA is TGCGCCAGCAGCTCGTCCGGGACCTATAACAAGCAGTACTTC. The rearrangement joins TRBV5-1 to TRBJ2-7; D is possibly TRBD1 or TRBD2 (5 bases each). This CDR3 is built from 14 residues. The germline V gene encodes CDR1 SGHRS and CDR2 YFSETQ. The germline V and J ends were trimmed by 3 bases and 8 bases, with 18 bases remaining between them.

Details on this clonotype: At one of its ends the junction is not consistent with the germline gene, which may arise from a read error. The V and J genes are TRBV5-1 and TRBJ1-1; D possibly corresponds to TRBD1 (6 bases). The CDR3 sequence is 16 residues long. Germline V gene data show CDR1 as SGHRS and CDR2 as YFSETQ. CDR3 coding DNA: TGCGCCGGCAGCAAAATAGACGGGACACAGAACACTGAAGCTTTCTTT. Residues: CAGSKIDGTQNTEAFF.

The gene calls are TRBV6-2 or TRBV6-3 and TRBJ2-4; 9 positions agree with TRBD1. Trimming cost V 5 bases and J 5 bases; bases outside gene matches: 10. CDR1 and CDR2 from the germline V gene are MNHEY and SVGEGT. CDR3 length: 16 amino acids. This CDR3 is CASSRTGTGYQNIQYF. CDR3 nucleotide sequence: TGTGCCAGCAGTCGCACCGGGACAGGGTACCAAAACATTCAGTACTTC.

This clonotype was recorded a few times. This chain uses TRBV7-9 with TRBJ1-6; D gene ambiguous. CDR1 SEHNR and CDR2 FQNEAQ come from the germline V gene (reference sequence). The CDR3 contains 19 residues. V lost 1 base, J lost 0 bases, and 16 bases lay in between. The CDR3, as DNA: TGTGCCAGCAGCTTAGGGGCAGGAACACGCCGCTCCTATAATTCACCCCTCCACTTT. It translates to CASSLGAGTRRSYNSPLHF.

The chain has TRBV25-1 and TRBJ2-2; D is undetermined. Germline V CDR1 and CDR2: MGHDK, SYGVNS. The CDR3 totals 14 residues. Trimming left V 4 bases short and J 8 bases short, with 14 bases between. DNA of the CDR3: TGTGCCAGCAGTGGGGGTTCGCTTCGAGGGGAGCTGTTTTTT. Protein sequence: CASSGGSLRGELFF.

This sequence joins TRBV12-3 or TRBV12-4 and TRBJ2-2; 7 positions agree with TRBD2. The CDR3 contains 17 residues. J was trimmed by 0 bases and V by 6 bases; bases with no gene match: 10. For the CDR3, the DNA is TGTGCCAGCAGACCAAACCGGGGGGAAGCGAACACCGGGGAGCTGTTTTTT. Residues: CASRPNRGEANTGELFF.